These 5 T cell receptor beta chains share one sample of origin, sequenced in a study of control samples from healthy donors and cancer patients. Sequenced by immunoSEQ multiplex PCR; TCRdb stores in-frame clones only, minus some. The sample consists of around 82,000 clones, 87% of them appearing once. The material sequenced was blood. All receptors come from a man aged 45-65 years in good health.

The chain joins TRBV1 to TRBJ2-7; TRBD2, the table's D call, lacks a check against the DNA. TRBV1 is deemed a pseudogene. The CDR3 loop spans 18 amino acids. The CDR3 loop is CTSSRPTSGPTDSYEQYF. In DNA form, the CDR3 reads TGCACCAGCAGCCGACCGACTAGCGGGCCCACCGACTCCTACGAGCAGTACTTC.

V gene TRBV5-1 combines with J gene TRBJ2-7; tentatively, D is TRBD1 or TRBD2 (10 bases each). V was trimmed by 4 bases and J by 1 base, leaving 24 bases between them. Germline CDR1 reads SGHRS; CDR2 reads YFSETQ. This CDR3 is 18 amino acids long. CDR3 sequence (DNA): TGCGCCAGCAGCCGACAGGGGGCTGTAGCGGGAGGATCCTACGAGCAGTACTTC. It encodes CASSRQGAVAGGSYEQYF.

The CDR3 bases are TGTGCCAGCAGGCAGGGGGCGGGGGGTCATCAGCCCCAGCATTTT. It codes for CASRQGAGGHQPQHF. The V gene is TRBV5-8, the J gene TRBJ1-5; TRBD1 agrees at 8 bases. V dropped 5 bases and J dropped 5; count of bases not matched to a gene: 9. This CDR3 region has 15 residues. Germline V lookup: CDR1 SGHTS, CDR2 YDEGEE.

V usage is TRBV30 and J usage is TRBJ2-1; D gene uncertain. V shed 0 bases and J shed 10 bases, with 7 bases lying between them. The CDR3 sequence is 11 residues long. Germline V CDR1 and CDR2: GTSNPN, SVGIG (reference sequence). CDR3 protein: CAWSVKVEQFF. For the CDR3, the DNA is TGTGCCTGGAGTGTGAAGGTGGAGCAGTTCTTC. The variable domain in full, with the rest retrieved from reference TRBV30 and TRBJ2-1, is SQTIHQWPATLVQPVGSPLSLECTVEGTSNPNLYWYRQAAGRGLQLLFYSVGIGQISSEVPQNLSASRPQDRQFILSSKKLLLSDSGFYLCAWSVKVEQFFGPGTRLTVL.

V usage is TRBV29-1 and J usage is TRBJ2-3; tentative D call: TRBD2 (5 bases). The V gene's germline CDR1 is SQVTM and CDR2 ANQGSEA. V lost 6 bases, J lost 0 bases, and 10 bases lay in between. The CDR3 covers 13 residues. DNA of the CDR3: TGCAGCGTAGAGGGTACTAGCACAGATACGCAGTATTTT. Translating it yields CSVEGTSTDTQYF.